These T cell receptor beta chains were read from a single sample in a study of CD8+CD57+ T cells in acquired aplastic anemia. Via MiXCR, TCRdb re-called the reads, giving one row per CDR3 protein. The sample consists of some 200,000 distinct CDR3 sequences, about half of them appearing once. Sequencing used sorted CD4+, CD8+, or CD8+CD57+ T cells (not recorded which) from PBMCs. The receptors shown here come from a human donor with aplastic anemia. Each CDR3 is given with its conserved first and last residue. The order of the fields is clone size, V gene, J gene, CDR3 protein. Clone size is stated in some rows and not others, as once, few, many or a class when expanded.

>NA|TRBV7-9|TRBJ2-7
CASSVMGQGGNEQYF
>NA|TRBV7-2|TRBJ1-2
CASSPRTGGGYGYTF
>many|TRBV20-1|TRBJ2-3
CSAQRQGRFTDTQYF
>many|TRBV7-2|TRBJ2-7
CASSPGGSGFSEQYF
>many|TRBV6-1|TRBJ1-2
CASSASSYGYTF
>few|TRBV7-3|TRBJ2-1
CASSQVWEAGGPDEQFF
>many|TRBV6-5|TRBJ1-1
CASSHGGTEAFF
>NA|TRBV9|TRBJ1-1
CASSAPRGGGAGLTEAFF
>many|TRBV20-1|TRBJ2-7
CSAAAGQGFNEQYF
>NA|TRBV25-1|TRBJ1-5
CASTGGVGQPQHF
>NA|TRBV10-3|TRBJ2-7
CASSPVGRLHYEQYF
>NA|TRBV20-1|TRBJ2-7
CSARDRGGEQYF
>NA|TRBV2|TRBJ1-5
CASTGGRNQPQHF
>NA|TRBV7-2|TRBJ2-1
CASSLPLVNEQFF
>NA|TRBV20-1|TRBJ1-4
CSARDFSRTGGLSGEKLFF
>NA|TRBV29-1|TRBJ2-3
CSVDTSGGLTDTQYF
>NA|TRBV3-1|TRBJ1-5
CASSQDSGYRPGPQHF
>NA|TRBV24-1|TRBJ2-2
CATSDDGAGTGELFF
>many|TRBV5-4|TRBJ1-2
CASSGGVQGSLWGYTF
>NA|TRBV11-2|TRBJ2-1
CASSPTPGVVDNEQFF
>NA|TRBV12-3/TRBV12-4|TRBJ1-5
CASRPEGNQPQHF
>many|TRBV4-1|TRBJ2-3
CASSPQGARNTQYF
>NA|TRBV12-3/TRBV12-4|TRBJ1-6
CASSLWGEEGQPLHF
>NA|TRBV12-3/TRBV12-4|TRBJ2-1
CASRPTRLGGEQFF
>few|TRBV30|TRBJ1-6
CAWTFRQEFRSYNSPLHF
>NA|TRBV28|TRBJ1-2
CASSPRGGHFANYGYTF
>NA|TRBV19|TRBJ1-2
CASSISVGEGYTF
>NA|TRBV7-2|TRBJ2-7
CASSLGISGSGYEQYF
>NA|TRBV5-6|TRBJ2-2
CASSLTRHSSTGELFF
>few|TRBV20-1|TRBJ2-7
CSVLPGDSYEQYF
>NA|TRBV5-1|TRBJ1-3
CASSLGIDSDREVNGNTIYF
>NA|TRBV7-9|TRBJ1-5
CASSTWTGAALETQHF
>NA|TRBV9|TRBJ2-3
CASSLRLAGGTDTQYF
>NA|TRBV20-1|TRBJ1-2
CSARIDKGGHGYTF
>NA|TRBV6-5|TRBJ2-4
CASRTDRVAKNIQYF
>NA|TRBV4-1|TRBJ1-2
CASSQDRDRRGYTF
>NA|TRBV19|TRBJ1-6
CASRKDGGSGNSPLHF
>NA|TRBV9|NA
CASSPQGLAGQETQYF
>many|TRBV5-1|TRBJ1-4
CASSGSTNEKLFF